A selection of T cell receptor beta chains follows, all from one sample in a study of cytomegalovirus exposure and HLA in healthy donors. Only in-frame clones appear in the TCRdb table, and some are missing; sequencing was by immunoSEQ multiplex PCR. The sample records under 200,000 clones, approximately 86% being singletons. The sequenced sample consisted of PBMCs. The source is a male donor in good health and CMV-seronegative. CDR3s include the opening cysteine and the closing phenylalanine or tryptophan. D genes are given only for firm matches. Rows give clone size only sometimes, using once, few, many, or a class for an expanded clone.

j_call,v_call,d_call,clone_size,cdr3_nt,cdr3_aa
TRBJ1-5,TRBV9,-,-,TGTGCCAGCAGCGTAGCGAGGGAGGACGATAGCAATCAGCCCCAGCATTTT,CASSVAREDDSNQPQHF
TRBJ1-2,TRBV7-9,TRBD1,-,TGTTCCAGCAGCTCTGGCGGGGGGACAGAACTTAACTATGGCTACACCTTC,CSSSSGGGTELNYGYTF
TRBJ2-7,TRBV9,-,-,TGTGCCAGCAGCAAGTCCAGGGTGAGCTCCTACGAGCAGTACTTC,CASSKSRVSSYEQYF
TRBJ2-2,TRBV27,-,-,TGTGCCAGCACCGCCCGTCCCCGAGGAATCACCGGGGAGCTGTTTTTT,CASTARPRGITGELFF
TRBJ2-7,TRBV27,-,-,TGTGCCAGCAGTCGGAGGGCTTCGAACTACGAGCAGTACTTC,CASSRRASNYEQYF
TRBJ2-7,TRBV12-5,TRBD1,-,TGTGCTAGTGGTTTGGTGGACAGGTCAAGCTCCTACGAGCAGTACTTC,CASGLVDRSSSYEQYF
TRBJ1-5,TRBV5-5,-,-,TGTGCCAGCAGTCAAATTCAAACAGGGTCTCAGCCCCAGCATTTT,CASSQIQTGSQPQHF
TRBJ1-2,TRBV23-1,TRBD1,-,TGCGCCAGCAGTCACCTCGACAGGGGGGACTATGGCTACACCTTC,CASSHLDRGDYGYTF
TRBJ1-2,TRBV5-1,TRBD1,-,TGCGCCAGCCAGACAGGGGTTGGAGCTAACTATGGCTACACCTTC,CASQTGVGANYGYTF
TRBJ2-1,TRBV6-4,TRBD2,few,TGTGCCAGCGCCGAGCGGGAGGACCCGGGAAATGAGCAGTTCTTC,CASAEREDPGNEQFF
TRBJ2-7,TRBV7-9,TRBD1,-,TGTGCCAGCAGCTTAGCCGGGACAGGGGTTGGTTACGAGCAGTACTTC,CASSLAGTGVGYEQYF
TRBJ2-3,TRBV12-5,-,-,TGTGCTAGTGCCGCGGGACAGCATACGCAGTATTTT,CASAAGQHTQYF
TRBJ1-1,TRBV7-2,TRBD1,-,TGTGCCAGCAGCGCCCGACAGGGAGCGAACACTGAAGCTTTCTTT,CASSARQGANTEAFF
TRBJ2-1,TRBV5-4,TRBD2,-,TGTGCCAGCAGCTTGGAAGCGGGGGGGCGGAATGAGCAGTTCTTC,CASSLEAGGRNEQFF
TRBJ1-5,TRBV7-9,TRBD1,-,TGTACCAGCAGCTTACATCAGGGGGCGAATCAGCCCCAGCATTTT,CTSSLHQGANQPQHF
TRBJ2-7,TRBV6-5,-,-,TGTGCCAGCAGAACGCAGTATACCTACGAGCAGTACTTC,CASRTQYTYEQYF
TRBJ2-3,TRBV7-8,-,-,TGTGCCAGCAGCTCAAGGCGGGACTTTGGTAGCACAGATACGCAGTATTTT,CASSSRRDFGSTDTQYF
TRBJ1-1,TRBV18,-,-,TGTGCCAGCCAAGGCACAGTGAACACTGAAGCTTTCTTT,CASQGTVNTEAFF
TRBJ2-4,TRBV9,TRBD1,-,TGTGCCAGCTGTCCCCAAGGGCAGGGGGAAAACATTCAGTACTTC,CASCPQGQGENIQYF
TRBJ2-3,TRBV7-2,TRBD2,-,TGTGCCAGCAGCTCTCAGCGGGGTCCCACAGATACGCAGTATTTT,CASSSQRGPTDTQYF
TRBJ1-2,TRBV6-5,-,-,TGTGCCAGCAATCCTCGGACACCCCCTCGCTATGGCTACACCTTC,CASNPRTPPRYGYTF
TRBJ1-1,TRBV7-9,-,-,TGTGCCAGCAGCTTAAGTACAGCGAACACTGAAGCTTTCTTT,CASSLSTANTEAFF
TRBJ1-2,TRBV6-5,-,-,TGTGCCAGCAGTTACTCCCAAAACTATGGCTACACCTTC,CASSYSQNYGYTF
TRBJ2-7,TRBV28,-,-,TGTGCCAGCAGCTCCCGAGGGTACGAGCAGTACTTC,CASSSRGYEQYF
TRBJ2-2,TRBV5-1,TRBD1,once,TGCGCCAGCAGTCAGGGGGCGAACACCGGGGAGCTGTTTTTT,CASSQGANTGELFF
TRBJ1-5,TRBV6-6,-,-,TGTGCCAGCAGTCGGGGGAGCAATCAGCCCCAGCATTTT,CASSRGSNQPQHF
TRBJ2-7,TRBV19,TRBD1,-,TGTGCCAGTAGTTACCAAACAGGGGATTACGAGCAGTACTTC,CASSYQTGDYEQYF
TRBJ2-7,TRBV18,TRBD1,-,TGTGCCAGCTCACCACGGCCCGGGACAGGGGTTTACGAGCAGTACTTC,CASSPRPGTGVYEQYF
TRBJ1-4,TRBV5-5,-,-,TGTGCCAGCAGCCTACGACAGGCAACTAATGAAAAACTGTTTTTT,CASSLRQATNEKLFF
TRBJ2-7,TRBV7-9,TRBD1,-,TGTGCCAGCAGCGACGGACAGGGGGGAAGGAAATACTTC,CASSDGQGGRKYF
TRBJ2-2,TRBV5-1,TRBD2,once,TGCGCCAGCAGCCCGGGACTAGCGGGAGCCGGGGAGCTGTTTTTT,CASSPGLAGAGELFF
TRBJ1-1,TRBV11-3,TRBD1,-,TGTGCCAGCAGCTTGAGGGGGCAGAACACTGAAGCTTTCTTT,CASSLRGQNTEAFF
TRBJ2-1,TRBV28,TRBD1,-,TGTGCCAGCAGAACCGGGACAGGGGTAAATGAGCAGTTCTTC,CASRTGTGVNEQFF
TRBJ1-6,TRBV18,-,few,TGTGCCAGCTCACCGACGGGGATGTATAATTCACCCCTCCACTTT,CASSPTGMYNSPLHF
TRBJ2-7,TRBV7-9,-,once,TGTGCCAGCAGCACAACCTCCTACGAGCAGTACTTC,CASSTTSYEQYF
TRBJ2-5,TRBV20-1,-,-,TGCAGTGCCGTCACGGTGGAGACCCAGTACTTC,CSAVTVETQYF
TRBJ2-7,TRBV7-9,-,-,TGTGCCAGCGGTAGTGTGGTTAACGAGCAGTACTTC,CASGSVVNEQYF
TRBJ2-1,TRBV6-5,TRBD2,-,TGTGCCAGCAGTTACCTAGCGGGGAACAATGAGCAGTTCTTC,CASSYLAGNNEQFF
TRBJ1-4,TRBV30,TRBD1,-,TGTGCCTGGAGCGACGGGACAGGGGAGGGTGAAAAACTGTTTTTT,CAWSDGTGEGEKLFF
TRBJ2-5,TRBV19,TRBD1,-,TGTGCCAGTAGCCCCCGGACAGGGTCTTGGCAAGAGACCCAGTACTTC,CASSPRTGSWQETQYF
TRBJ1-2,TRBV7-2,TRBD1,-,TGTGCCAGCAGCACTGAGACAGGGGTTACGTTTGGCTACACCTTC,CASSTETGVTFGYTF
TRBJ2-7,TRBV7-6,-,-,TGTGCCAGCAGCTTACAGGGCGGGAAGTACTTC,CASSLQGGKYF
TRBJ1-5,TRBV9,-,-,TGTGCCAGCAGCGTAGACCCTAGACAGGATCAGCCCCAGCATTTT,CASSVDPRQDQPQHF
TRBJ2-1,TRBV5-1,TRBD2,-,TGCGCCAGCAGCCCCGGACTAGCGGGGGGGCAATGGATGTACAATGAGCAGTTCTTC,CASSPGLAGGQWMYNEQFF
TRBJ2-5,TRBV2,TRBD1,-,TGTGCCAGCAGTGAGGGACAGTACCAAGAGACCCAGTACTTC,CASSEGQYQETQYF
TRBJ2-5,TRBV7-8,-,-,TGTGCCAGCAGCTTTAATTTTCAGTCAGGGTATGCGGAGACCCAGTACTTC,CASSFNFQSGYAETQYF
TRBJ2-1,TRBV28,TRBD1,once,TGTGCCAGCAGCCCACGGGCAGGGGGCGATGAGCAGTTCTTC,CASSPRAGGDEQFF
TRBJ1-6,TRBV14,-,-,TGTGCCAGCAGCCAAGTAGCCGCCTTAGGTTCACCCCTCCACTTT,CASSQVAALGSPLHF
TRBJ2-7,TRBV11-2,-,once,TGTGCCAGCAGCTTAGGTCTGGGCAGAGCCTACGAGCAGTACTTC,CASSLGLGRAYEQYF
TRBJ2-7,TRBV21-1,-,-,TGTGCCAGCAGCAAGAGGGGGCCCGACGAGCAGTACTTC,CASSKRGPDEQYF
TRBJ2-5,TRBV7-9,-,-,TGTTCCAGCAGCTTTACGGGGGAGACCCAGTACTTC,CSSSFTGETQYF
TRBJ1-5,TRBV19,-,few,TGTGCCAGTAGCACGACGGACTATAGCAATCAGCCCCAGCATTTT,CASSTTDYSNQPQHF
TRBJ2-3,TRBV27,TRBD1,-,TGTGCCAGTACGCCAGGGGGCTTGGTAGATACGCAGTATTTT,CASTPGGLVDTQYF
TRBJ2-2,TRBV7-2,-,once,TGTGCCAGCAGCCTAGCGTGGTCCGACACCGAGGAGCTGTTTTTT,CASSLAWSDTEELFF
TRBJ1-2,TRBV5-4,-,-,TGTGCCAGCAGCTTGGATTCGAAGACAGGAGGACGAGGCTACACCTTC,CASSLDSKTGGRGYTF